The following is a T cell receptor (beta chain) sequence with its context. The authors' processing: Amplification of reference gene primers was used by the study to estimate nucleated cell counts. TCRdb's table, derived via immunoSEQ multiplex PCR, lists solely in-frame clones and lacks some. V and J calls and clone size come straight from that table; D and trimming were deduced from the DNA. In the table there are fewer than 150,000 clones, roughly 71% of which are singletons. Trimming removed 4 bases from V and 2 bases from J; junction bases left unmatched: 2. The CDR3 totals 15 residues. The germline V gene has CDR1 MGHRA and CDR2 YSYEKL. This record belongs to a study of blood T cell repertoires in COVID-19. At the level of the study: COVID-19 samples, acute and convalescent, were from the United States, Italy and Spain. Nucleic acid was either cDNA or gDNA, and it came from T cells, B-cell-depleted T cells, or PBMCs.

The TCR sequence derives from a man of 80 years or more with acute or convalescent COVID-19. Material: peripheral blood. V gene TRBV4-1 combines with J gene TRBJ1-1; 12 nucleotides agree with TRBD1. The CDR3 is CASSRGQGANTEAFF. In DNA, the CDR3 is TGCGCCAGCAGCCGGGGACAGGGGGCTAACACTGAAGCTTTCTTT.